This TCR beta chain emerged from a study of blood T cell repertoires in COVID-19. Study information: Sites across the United States, Italy and Spain contributed samples from acute and convalescent COVID-19. In each case, the material was cDNA or gDNA derived from T cells, B-cell-depleted T cells, or PBMCs.

Original analysis: Reference gene primer amplification gave nucleated cell count estimates. Some clones are missing from TCRdb's copy, which holds only in-frame ones; the method was immunoSEQ multiplex PCR. V, J and clone size reflect that table, while D and trimming were determined from the DNA. Here the sample spans roughly 58,000 clones, 60% to 85% being singletons. The CDR3 consists of 13 residues. CDR1 ENHRY and CDR2 SYGVKD come from the germline V gene. V lost 7 bases to trimming and J lost 0 bases, with 10 bases between them. The sequence was collected from a man aged 50-60 years with active or convalescent COVID-19. This sequence joins TRBV10-3 and TRBJ2-7; a possible D gene is TRBD1 (6 bases). The material sequenced was peripheral blood. The CDR3 reads CAINRENSYEQYF. The CDR3 DNA sequence: TGTGCCATCAACAGGGAGAACTCCTACGAGCAGTACTTC.